Shown below are 18 T cell receptor beta chains from a single sample sequenced in a study of cytomegalovirus exposure and HLA in healthy donors. PCR was performed using 60 Vbeta and 13 Jbeta primers. Generated by immunoSEQ multiplex PCR, the TCRdb table keeps only in-frame clones and is missing some. The table includes about 180,000 clones, 76% detected once. Sequenced sample: PBMCs. Receptors were obtained from a woman aged 25 to 39 in good health and CMV-seropositive.

The chain recombines TRBV11-2 with TRBJ2-1; 10 bases fit TRBD1. After removal of 3 bases from V and 0 bases from J, the junction contained 5 bases not matched to a gene. The CDR3 length is 17 residues. Germline-derived CDR1 and CDR2 are SGHAT and FQNNGV. Here the CDR3 DNA reads TGTGCCAGCAGCTTTGGACAGGGGGGAAGCTCCTACAATGAGCAGTTCTTC. It codes for CASSFGQGGSSYNEQFF.

The chain joins TRBV5-1 to TRBJ2-3, with 9 nucleotides matching TRBD2. V shed 2 bases, J shed 1 base, and the junction held 8 bases outside the gene matches. CDR3 size: 17 residues. Germline-derived CDR1 and CDR2 are SGHRS and YFSETQ. CDR3 amino acids: CASSFRRGGVGTDTQYF. The CDR3 DNA is TGCGCCAGCAGCTTTCGGCGGGGGGGCGTGGGCACAGATACGCAGTATTTT.

The sample holds one count of this clone. This chain connects TRBV2 to TRBJ2-1, with TRBD2 identical over 13 bases. V shed 1 base and J 3 bases; nucleotides not matched to a gene: 9. Germline V gene data show CDR1 as SNHLY and CDR2 as FYNNEI. The CDR3 is made up of 19 amino acids. This CDR3 reads CASSEGGGLAGLFYNEQFF. CDR3 sequence (DNA): TGTGCCAGCAGTGAAGGCGGGGGACTAGCGGGGCTGTTCTACAATGAGCAGTTCTTC.

The chain carries TRBV2 and TRBJ1-6; 7 bases are a match to TRBD1. The length of the CDR3 is 14 residues. V lost 4 bases to trimming and J lost 3 bases; unmatched junction nucleotides: 0. Germline V CDR1 and CDR2: SNHLY, FYNNEI. The chain's CDR3 is CASSGQGYNSPLHF. The CDR3 DNA reads TGTGCCAGCAGTGGACAGGGCTATAATTCACCCCTCCACTTT.

The CDR3 region is CASSQVGRSPGGRGAYEQYF. DNA for the CDR3: TGCGCCAGCAGCCAAGTCGGAAGGTCCCCGGGGGGGCGGGGGGCATACGAGCAGTACTTC. This rearrangement joins TRBV4-1 to TRBJ2-7; 8 nucleotides line up with TRBD2. Germline-derived CDR1 and CDR2 are MGHRA and YSYEKL. The CDR3 has 20 residues. Unmatched junction bases numbered 21, after V lost 1 base and J lost 4 bases.

The rearrangement uses TRBV7-9 and TRBJ1-1; D unresolved. Germline V gene sequence: CDR1 SEHNR, CDR2 FQNEAQ (reference sequence). The CDR3 consists of 14 residues. The V gene lost 10 bases and the J gene lost 2 bases, with 17 bases spanning the gap. In DNA, the CDR3 is TGTGCCACCCCTAGAATGGGTGGTAACACTGAAGCTTTCTTT. The encoded protein is CATPRMGGNTEAFF.

The chain employs TRBV2 and TRBJ2-3, with unresolved D. This CDR3 region has 14 residues. The germline gives CDR1 SNHLY, CDR2 FYNNEI. The germline V and J ends were trimmed by 4 bases and 1 base, with 9 bases remaining between them. As DNA, the CDR3 is TGTGCCAGCAGTGCTGTTGTCGGCACAGATACGCAGTATTTT. This codes for CASSAVVGTDTQYF.

The chain is built from TRBV27 and TRBJ2-1, with 8 bases identical to TRBD1. Germline lookup yields CDR1 MNHEY and CDR2 SMNVEV (reference sequence). The CDR3 sequence is 15 residues long. Trimming took 2 bases from V and 5 from J; bases not matched to a gene: 5. The CDR3 DNA sequence: TGTGCCAGCAGTTTAAGCCAGGGGGCCGACAATGAGCAGTTCTTC. This gives the protein CASSLSQGADNEQFF.

The chain carries TRBV7-6 and TRBJ2-5; TRBD2 matches 8 bases. The J call may be wrong; the DNA end is better matched by TRBJ2-7. The CDR3 spans 14 residues. CDR1 and CDR2 from the germline V gene are SGHVS and FNYEAQ. In nucleotides, the CDR3 is TGTGCCAGCAGCTTCCGTCTAGCGGGCTACGAGCAGTACTTC. Protein sequence: CASSFRLAGYEQYF.

About this clone itself: Mismatch with germline at one junction end may stem from a read error. This chain connects TRBV28 to TRBJ1-2; TRBD1 is a possible D gene (5 bases). This CDR3 spans 12 amino acids. Germline CDR1 MDHEN, CDR2 SYDVKM. The CDR3: CASSWGLRGGNF. The CDR3 coding sequence is TGTGCCAGCAGTTGGGGCCTGAGGGGAGGGAACTTC.

The rearrangement links TRBV4-1 to TRBJ2-3; 16 bases align to TRBD2. This CDR3 has 22 residues. Germline assignment: CDR1 MGHRA and CDR2 YSYEKL. V lost 1 base to trimming and J lost 0 bases; unmatched junction nucleotides: 13. DNA for the CDR3: TGCGCCAGCAGCCAAGGGGGGACTAGCGGGGGGGTACCGCCTTCTAGCACAGATACGCAGTATTTT. Residues: CASSQGGTSGGVPPSSTDTQYF.

The genes are TRBV2 and TRBJ2-5, with 12 positions matching TRBD1. Germline lookup yields CDR1 SNHLY and CDR2 FYNNEI. Trimming at V came to 8 bases and at J to 11 bases, leaving 15 bases not matched to a gene. This CDR3 region has 15 residues. This CDR3 reads CASRRMGQGAGEQYF. The CDR3 nucleotides read TGTGCCAGCCGTCGAATGGGACAGGGGGCTGGGGAGCAGTACTTC.

The rearrangement joins TRBV9 to TRBJ2-1; TRBD2 aligns across 7 bases. The CDR3 is 17 amino acids. The germline V gene encodes CDR1 SGDLS and CDR2 YYNGEE. V shed 0 bases, J shed 8 bases, and the junction held 14 bases outside the gene matches. The CDR3 reads CASSVEGYASGRDEQFF. DNA of the CDR3: TGTGCCAGCAGCGTAGAGGGTTATGCGTCTGGGAGGGATGAGCAGTTCTTC.

The J gene is TRBJ2-7, the V gene TRBV29-1; tentatively, D is TRBD1 (6 bases). Germline CDR1 SQVTM, CDR2 ANQGSEA. The V end lost 4 bases, the J end lost 4 bases, and 11 bases lay between the germline ends. The CDR3 extends over 12 amino acids. CDR3 in DNA: TGCAGCGTTGGATCACAGGGTTACGAGCAGTACTTC. This encodes CSVGSQGYEQYF.

Regarding this clone: Likely a read error: the CDR3 ends without its conserved phenylalanine or tryptophan. No DNA is shown, since the ends of the CDR3 on it are uncertain; the CDR3 is the one TCRdb lists. The V gene is TRBV11-2, the J gene TRBJ2-7; TRBD2 is the table's D call and was not checked against the DNA. CDR1 is SGHAT, CDR2 FQNNGV, per germline. The CDR3 is 9 residues long, ends included. This chain's CDR3 is CASSLRGTI.

This clone was found once. A junction end diverges from the germline sequence, so it may reflect a read error. J is TRBJ2-5 and V is TRBV6-5; D possibly corresponds to TRBD2 (5 bases). The germline gives CDR1 MNHEY, CDR2 SVGAGI. The CDR3 sequence is 16 residues long. The CDR3 DNA reads as TGTGCCAGCAGTAACTCGGATTATGCCCCGGGGGAGACCCAGTACTTC. This encodes CASSNSDYAPGETQYF.

This chain connects TRBV30 to TRBJ1-2; 9 positions agree with TRBD1. CDR1 and CDR2 from the germline V gene are GTSNPN and SVGIG (reference sequence). The V segment lost 2 bases and the J segment 5 bases; nucleotides outside the gene matches: 3. There are 13 residues in the CDR3. The CDR3 nucleotides read TGTGCCTGGAGTCCGACAGGGGGATATGGCTACACCTTC. Its protein is CAWSPTGGYGYTF.

This chain connects TRBV2 to TRBJ2-2, with 8 bases matching TRBD1. After removal of 4 bases from V and 5 bases from J, the junction contained 6 bases not matched to a gene. CDR3 length equals 15 residues. Per the germline V gene, CDR1 is SNHLY and CDR2 is FYNNEI. The CDR3 nucleotides are TGTGCCAGCAGTGGGGCCAGGGGGCATACCGGGGAGCTGTTTTTT. Its protein product is CASSGARGHTGELFF.